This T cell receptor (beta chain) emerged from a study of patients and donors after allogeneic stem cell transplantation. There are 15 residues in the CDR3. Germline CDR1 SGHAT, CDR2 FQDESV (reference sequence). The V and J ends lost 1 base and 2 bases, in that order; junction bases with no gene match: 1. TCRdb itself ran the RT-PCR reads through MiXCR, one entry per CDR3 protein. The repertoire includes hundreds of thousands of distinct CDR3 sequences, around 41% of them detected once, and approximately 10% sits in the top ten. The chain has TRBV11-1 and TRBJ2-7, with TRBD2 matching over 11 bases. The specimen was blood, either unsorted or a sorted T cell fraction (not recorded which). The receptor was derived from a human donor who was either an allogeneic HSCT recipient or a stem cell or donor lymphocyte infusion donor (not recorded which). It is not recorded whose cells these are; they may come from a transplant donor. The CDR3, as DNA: TGTGCCAGCAGCTTAGGACTAGCGGGGACCTACGAGCAGTACTTC. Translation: CASSLGLAGTYEQYF. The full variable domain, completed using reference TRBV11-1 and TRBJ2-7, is EAEVAQSPRYKITEKSQAVAFWCDPISGHATLYWYRQILGQGPELLVQFQDESVVDDSQLPKDRFSAERLKGVDSTLKIQPAELGDSAMYLCASSLGLAGTYEQYFGPGTRLTVT.